The T cell receptor (beta chain) described here comes from a study of PD-L1 blockade in urothelial cancer (TCRdb year 2017). For the study in its entirety: Therapy was started in about 2014 for all patients, and atezolizumab 1,200 mg was administered intravenously every 3 weeks. Twenty-five of 29 patients were identified as males with urothelial cancer of bladder origin, and a prior smoking history was reported by 18 of 29 patients. An ECOG performance status of 0 or 1 was recorded for the patients, and 0 to 3 prior chemotherapy regimens had been received by the patients. Blood samples were analyzed at 3 weeks after treatment start (second dose) and at 6 weeks after treatment start. Blood samples gave median yields of around 140,000 T cells and 82,636 unique TCRs, along with a median clonality of 0.080. The study was an exploratory multi-omic analysis of somatic, immune and clinical correlates of response to PD-L1 blockade with atezolizumab in urothelial cancer. Pretreatment tumor samples, along with matched peripheral blood collected serially before and after atezolizumab treatment, underwent TCR sequencing. Progression-free survival longer than 6 months counted as durable clinical benefit, and TCR features were additionally tested against both progression-free and overall survival. In the same patients who had TCR sequencing, pretreatment tumors also underwent whole exome sequencing and RNA sequencing. About 10 patients achieved durable clinical benefit and 20 did not. Pretreatment blood TCR-seq was available for 27 to 30 patients, at least one posttreatment blood collection was obtained for around 25 patients, and tumor TCR-seq was available for around 25 patients.

As regards this clone: Its recognized antigen is unknown. It has no much larger one-base neighbor in the sample; base qualities were not kept.

Synthetic TCR analog templates were spiked into each PCR so that absolute template abundance could be estimated from read counts. Using the immunoSEQ assay, TCRbeta CDR3 regions were amplified from genomic DNA with bias-controlled V and J gene primers. Sequencing of rearranged TCRbeta segments was done at approximately 20X coverage. On the authors' methods: Sequencing errors were corrected by clustering and CDR3s were annotated against IMGT to assign V, D and J genes. Downstream analyses used only productive TCRbeta rearrangements and left out out-of-frame or stop-codon sequences. Clonality was computed as one minus Shannon entropy normalized by the log of the number of unique productive sequences. Clones differing between time points or between blood and tumor were identified using Fisher's exact test with Benjamini-Hochberg correction, with an adjusted p below 0.01 applied as the threshold. Here the immuneACCESS table is served through TCRdb, limited to in-frame sequences with V and J called. Missing clones are a known gap in these copies; in checked studies unresolved V genes cover under half, and the rest lacks a known reason. The V and J calls and clone size come from that table; D and trimming were worked out from the DNA. The sample table shows some 35,000 clones, and 75% to 95% are seen once. The top ten constitute around 7.7% of the sample.

A total of 25 to 35 patients with locally advanced or metastatic urothelial carcinoma, treated at Memorial Sloan Kettering on a trial protocol, made up the cohort. Peripheral blood mononuclear cells were collected pretreatment and during treatment, at between 1 and 8 total time points per patient. The Qiagen DNeasy Blood extraction kit was used to purify genomic DNA from total PBMCs and tumor samples. PBMCs were collected pretreatment and during treatment, and were isolated and stored as previously described. What the study reported, not specific to this receptor: A pretreatment peripheral blood TCR clonality below the median was linked to improved progression-free and overall survival. At 3 weeks after the start of treatment, tumor-associated TCR clones in peripheral blood had expanded more in patients with durable benefit (n ≈ 22, p = 0.022). Because the sample size was small (n ≈ 30) and many exploratory analyses were performed, the results are intended to be hypothesis-generating.

After removal of 3 bases from V and 1 base from J, the junction retains 14 bases not matched to a gene. CDR3 length: 19 amino acids, cysteine to phenylalanine. Only the CDR3 DNA stays, 57 bases, in frame from base 1. The germline V gene specifies KGHSH as CDR1 and LQKENI as CDR2. This sequence was found in a man between 70 and 80 years old with urothelial cancer. The chain employs TRBV18 and TRBJ2-3, and 9 bases in between align with TRBD1. Sequencing used PBMCs, obtained around atezolizumab (anti-PD-L1) treatment. In nucleotides, the sequence is TGTGCCAGCTCACCCTATGTAACCGGGACAGGGACCGGCACAGATACGCAGTATTTT. Translation gives CASSPYVTGTGTGTDTQYF.